The next 8 T cell receptor beta chains were all read from a single sample in a study of T cell responses to AZD1222 COVID-19 vaccine. Here immunoSEQ multiplex PCR was the method, and the copy in TCRdb shows in-frame clones only, minus some. This table holds about 140,000 clones. Sequencing input: peripheral blood. Source of these receptors: an adult in good health.

The V and J genes are TRBV12-3 or TRBV12-4 and TRBJ2-1; no definite D call. CDR3 length equals 10 residues. The V and J ends lost 8 bases and 8 bases respectively, with 7 bases between them. CDR3 in amino acids: CASRIDEQFF. Here the CDR3 DNA reads TGTGCCAGCCGTATCGATGAGCAGTTCTTC.

This chain links TRBV2 with TRBJ2-3; 8 bases are shared with TRBD2. Looked up from germline, CDR1 is SNHLY and CDR2 is FYNNEI. The CDR3 runs 15 residues. After removal of 3 bases from V and 0 bases from J, the junction contained 2 bases not matched to a gene. CDR3 DNA: TGTGCCAGCAGTGATGGCGGGGGGAGCACAGATACGCAGTATTTT. It codes for CASSDGGGSTDTQYF. Supplemented by reference TRBV2 and TRBJ2-3, the full variable domain reads EPEVTQTPSHQVTQMGQEVILRCVPISNHLYFYWYRQILGQKVEFLVSFYNNEISEKSEIFDDQFSVERPDGSNFTLKIRSTKLEDSAMYFCASSDGGGSTDTQYFGPGTRLTVL.

The chain uses TRBV2 and TRBJ1-6; a possible D gene is TRBD1 (5 bases). V lost 5 bases, J lost 10 bases, and 9 bases lay in between. The CDR3 spans 12 residues. Per the germline V gene, CDR1 is SNHLY and CDR2 is FYNNEI. The CDR3 is CASSWTFSPLHF. In nucleotides, the CDR3 is TGTGCCAGCAGTTGGACATTCTCACCCCTCCACTTT.

J is TRBJ2-1 and V is TRBV24-1, with 11 bases fitting TRBD2. Looked up from germline, CDR1 is KGHDR and CDR2 is SFDVKD. This CDR3 spans 17 amino acids. J lost 8 bases, V lost 7 bases, and 15 bases had no gene match. CDR3 protein: CATSPPASGGLRDEQFF. The CDR3 DNA reads TGTGCCACCAGCCCCCCGGCTAGCGGGGGGCTTCGGGATGAGCAGTTCTTC.

The J gene is TRBJ2-1, the V gene TRBV7-9; a weak D match, TRBD1 (7 bases). The CDR3 runs to 15 residues. Trimming shortened V by 4 bases and J by 6 bases, and 16 bases separated the two germline ends. Germline V gives CDR1 SEHNR, CDR2 FQNEAQ (reference sequence). CDR3 residues: CASSSRQGLGNEQFF. The CDR3 DNA reads TGTGCCAGCAGCTCGCGACAGGGACTGGGCAATGAGCAGTTCTTC.

The rearrangement joins TRBV5-1 to TRBJ1-2; D remains ambiguous. V gave up 4 bases and J gave up 0 bases, with 10 bases separating them. The CDR3 is 14 residues long. Per germline, CDR1 SGHRS and CDR2 YFSETQ. The CDR3 region is CASSPDGTNYGYTF. The CDR3, as DNA: TGCGCCAGCAGCCCGGACGGGACTAACTATGGCTACACCTTC.

This chain uses TRBV4-2 with TRBJ2-5, with TRBD2 matching 12 bases. V was pared by 3 bases and J by 11 bases, with 10 bases of the junction left unmatched. Germline lookup yields CDR1 LGHNA and CDR2 YNFKEQ. The CDR3 runs 15 residues. In DNA form, the CDR3 reads TGTGCCAGCAGCCAGGGCCGGACTAGCGGGGTGACTCAGTACTTC. This encodes CASSQGRTSGVTQYF.

The chain recombines TRBV6-2 or TRBV6-3 with TRBJ1-5; D is uncertain. CDR3 length: 17 residues. V lost 6 bases, J lost 1 base, and 19 bases lay in between. Per germline, CDR1 MNHEY and CDR2 SVGEGT. CDR3 bases: TGTGCCAGCAGCCCCGTTGGGTCAGAATTGAGCAATCAGCCCCAGCATTTT. Its protein is CASSPVGSELSNQPQHF.